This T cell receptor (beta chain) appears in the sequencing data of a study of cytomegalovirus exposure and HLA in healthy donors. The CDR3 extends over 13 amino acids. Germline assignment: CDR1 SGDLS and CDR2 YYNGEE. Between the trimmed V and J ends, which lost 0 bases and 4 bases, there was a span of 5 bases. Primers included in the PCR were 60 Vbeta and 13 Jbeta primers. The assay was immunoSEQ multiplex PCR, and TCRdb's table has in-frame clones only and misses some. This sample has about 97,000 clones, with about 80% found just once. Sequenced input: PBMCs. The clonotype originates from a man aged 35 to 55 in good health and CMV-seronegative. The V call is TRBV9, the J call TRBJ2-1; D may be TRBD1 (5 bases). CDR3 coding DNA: TGTGCCAGCAGCGTAGGACAGTACAATGAGCAGTTCTTC. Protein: CASSVGQYNEQFF.